This T cell receptor beta chain was sequenced during a study of PD-1 blockade in classical Hodgkin lymphoma. The data were produced by immunoSEQ multiplex PCR, yet TCRdb's version contains in-frame clones alone and is incomplete. The table shows 100,000 or so clones, with 85% to 95% occurring only once. This CDR3 contains 15 residues. Per the germline V gene, CDR1 is MRHNA and CDR2 is SNTAGT. Trimming took off 4 bases at V and 3 bases at J, with 16 bases between the two ends. Time point indicated: cycle 4 day 1 (C4D1), after six to seven weeks of nivolumab. All the patients suffered relapse after autologous stem cell transplantation, and brentuximab vedotin exposure differed.

The source of this sequence is a human donor with classical Hodgkin lymphoma. This rearrangement joins TRBV6-4 to TRBJ2-7; TRBD1 is a possible D gene (6 bases). The sample consisted of peripheral blood mononuclear cells (PBMCs), taken before the fourth cycle of nivolumab. The CDR3 sequence: CASSASGTTFYEQYF. CDR3 sequence (DNA): TGTGCCAGCAGTGCCTCCGGGACAACGTTCTACGAGCAGTACTTC.